The 2 T cell receptor beta chains given below trace back to one sample, sequenced in a study of blood T cell repertoires in COVID-19. Profiled with immunoSEQ multiplex PCR; TCRdb holds only in-frame clones, not every one. This sample has 87,000 or so clones, with more than 75% found just once. Sequenced input: peripheral blood. Receptor source: a man in his forties or fifties with acute or convalescent COVID-19.

The V and J genes are TRBV5-8 and TRBJ2-7; 7 bases agree with TRBD2. Germline CDR1 reads SGHTS; CDR2 reads YDEGEE. This CDR3 contains 15 residues. Unmatched junction bases numbered 5, after V lost 0 bases and J lost 2 bases. The CDR3 region has the DNA TGTGCCAGCAGCTTGGATGGGGGAGGGACCTACGAGCAGTACTTC. Its protein product is CASSLDGGGTYEQYF.

This clone was detected a few times. The rearrangement uses TRBV7-8 and TRBJ1-5; TRBD1 might be the D (6 bases). The CDR3 is made up of 16 amino acids. CDR1 and CDR2 (germline): SGHVS, FQNEAQ. V dropped 0 bases and J dropped 3 bases, with 12 bases sitting between them. The CDR3: CASSLAGGGPNQPQHF. CDR3 in DNA: TGTGCCAGCAGCTTAGCAGGGGGGGGGCCCAATCAGCCCCAGCATTTT.